The 31 T cell receptor beta chains presented below share a single source sample, sequenced in a study of OX40 agonist ivuxolimab in advanced cancers. The protocol was immunoSEQ multiplex PCR, while the TCRdb copy is restricted to in-frame clones and leaves out a portion. The sample yields roughly 120,000 clones, 85% to 95% seen once. Sequenced material: CD4+ or CD8+ T cells sorted from blood, taken in a trial of the OX40 agonist ivuxolimab. The receptors were gathered from an adult with an advanced solid tumor such as melanoma, head and neck, liver or kidney cancer.

The chain is built from TRBV7-3 and TRBJ2-2; 10 bases line up with TRBD1. V lost 0 bases, J lost 7 bases, and 5 bases stayed unmatched. The CDR3 spans 16 residues. Per the germline V gene, CDR1 is SGHTA and CDR2 is FQGTGA. The CDR3 loop is CASSLTRQGANGELFF. DNA for the CDR3: TGTGCCAGCAGCTTAACGCGACAGGGGGCGAACGGGGAGCTGTTTTTT.

This chain links TRBV5-4 with TRBJ2-2, with 12 bases identical to TRBD2. Germline values: CDR1 SGHNT, CDR2 YYREEE (reference sequence). CDR3 length: 16 residues. The V and J ends lost 5 bases and 7 bases, in that order; junction bases with no gene match: 9. CDR3 region: CASSSRLAGEGGELFF. In nucleotides, the CDR3 is TGTGCCAGCAGTTCCCGACTAGCGGGAGAAGGCGGGGAGCTGTTTTTT.

The chain uses TRBV19 and TRBJ2-6; 7 bases align to TRBD1. The J segment lost 3 bases and the V segment lost 2 bases, leaving 1 base of the junction unmatched. The CDR3 length is 15 residues. From germline, CDR1 is LNHDA and CDR2 SQIVND (reference sequence). CDR3 amino acids: CASSIQGDGANVLTF. The CDR3 region has the DNA TGTGCCAGTAGTATACAGGGGGATGGGGCCAACGTCCTGACTTTC.

This chain connects TRBV25-1 to TRBJ1-5, with D possibly TRBD1 on 5 matching bases. This CDR3 contains 17 residues. The V gene lost 4 bases and the J gene lost 4 bases, with 20 bases spanning the gap. The germline V gene encodes CDR1 MGHDK and CDR2 SYGVNS. CDR3 in amino acids: CASSARGRAPMNQPQHF. The CDR3 DNA follows: TGTGCCAGCAGTGCGCGGGGCAGGGCCCCCATGAATCAGCCCCAGCATTTT.

This clone was seen a handful of times. The rearrangement uses TRBV27 and TRBJ2-7; 11 positions match TRBD2. Germline-derived CDR1 and CDR2 are MNHEY and SMNVEV (reference sequence). The J segment lost 7 bases and the V segment lost 10 bases, leaving 12 bases of the junction unmatched. The CDR3 is made up of 14 amino acids. CDR3 residues: CATCELAGVGEQYF. CDR3 nucleotides: TGTGCCACTTGTGAACTAGCGGGAGTGGGAGAGCAGTACTTC.

V gene TRBV19 combines with J gene TRBJ2-1; TRBD2 matches at 10 bases. The CDR3 consists of 15 residues. J was trimmed by 3 bases and V by 4 bases; bases with no gene match: 3. Germline V gene sequence: CDR1 LNHDA, CDR2 SQIVND (reference sequence). The CDR3 sequence is CASSTGTSVYNEQFF. CDR3 DNA: TGTGCCAGTAGTACCGGGACTAGCGTCTACAATGAGCAGTTCTTC. Looking up the rest from reference TRBV19 and TRBJ2-1 gives the full variable domain: DGGITQSPKYLFRKEGQNVTLSCEQNLNHDAMYWYRQDPGQGLRLIYYSQIVNDFQKGDIAEGYSVSREKKESFPLTVTSAQKNPTAFYLCASSTGTSVYNEQFFGPGTRLTVL.

The CDR3 DNA sequence: TGTGCCAGCAGCTACGGGACTAGCGGAACCTACGAGCAGTACTTC. Its translation: CASSYGTSGTYEQYF. The V call is TRBV7-3, the J call TRBJ2-7; 11 bases match TRBD2. J was trimmed by 2 bases and V by 4 bases; bases with no gene match: 4. CDR3 length: 15 amino acids. Germline CDR1 is SGHTA and CDR2 is FQGTGA.

The V and J genes are TRBV4-1 and TRBJ1-2; no reliable D call. Germline V lookup: CDR1 MGHRA, CDR2 YSYEKL. The CDR3 spans 15 residues. Trimming left V 0 bases short and J 2 bases short, with 10 bases between. The CDR3 DNA follows: TGCGCCAGCAGCCAAGATGGGGAAGGGAACTATGGCTACACCTTC. It encodes CASSQDGEGNYGYTF.

This clone was counted once. This chain links TRBV4-1 with TRBJ2-7, with a possible D match to TRBD2 (6 bases). Trimming removed 1 base from V and 5 bases from J, with 12 bases in between. Germline CDR1 MGHRA, CDR2 YSYEKL. CDR3 length: 14 amino acids. The DNA for the CDR3 is TGCGCCAGCAGCCAAGTCGGGGGTATCGACGAGCAGTACTTC. Amino acid sequence: CASSQVGGIDEQYF.

J is TRBJ2-7 and V is TRBV5-1; 11 bases fit TRBD1. The CDR3 consists of 15 residues. The trim removed 4 bases at V and 3 bases at J, leaving 6 bases unmatched. Germline V CDR1 and CDR2: SGHRS, YFSETQ. CDR3 DNA sequence: TGCGCCAGCAGCACGGGACAGGGGGACTTCTACGAGCAGTACTTC. Its protein is CASSTGQGDFYEQYF.

V usage is TRBV11-3 and J usage is TRBJ2-2; D is possibly TRBD2 (6 bases). Germline-derived CDR1 and CDR2 are SGHNT and YENEEA. Trimming took off 0 bases at V and 4 bases at J, with 12 bases between the two ends. The CDR3 extends over 16 amino acids. CDR3 nucleotide sequence: TGTGCCAGCAGCTTAGATTCCGCGGGGAGCACCGGGGAGCTGTTTTTT. It specifies CASSLDSAGSTGELFF. The complete variable domain, with remaining parts taken from reference TRBV11-3 and TRBJ2-2, reads EAGVVQSPRYKIIEKKQPVAFWCNPISGHNTLYWYLQNLGQGPELLIRYENEEAVDDSQLPKDRFSAERLKGVDSTLKIQPAELGDSAVYLCASSLDSAGSTGELFFGEGSRLTVL.

This chain uses TRBV28 with TRBJ2-7; tentatively, D is TRBD2 (5 bases). In germline, CDR1 is MDHEN, CDR2 SYDVKM. The CDR3 is made up of 16 amino acids. V gave up 8 bases and J gave up 7 bases, with 27 bases separating them. The CDR3 DNA follows: TGTGCCAGCCTTTCCGTCAGGACTTTAATAGGAGAAGAGCAGTACTTC. This encodes CASLSVRTLIGEEQYF.

The V gene is TRBV4-2, the J gene TRBJ1-5; TRBD1 agrees at 12 bases. CDR1 LGHNA and CDR2 YNFKEQ come from the germline V gene. CDR3 length equals 17 residues. The trim removed 4 bases at V and 6 bases at J, leaving 10 bases unmatched. The CDR3 nucleotides read TGTGCCAGCAGCCTAGACGCCGGGACAGGGGGCTTTCAGCCCCAGCATTTT. This translates into CASSLDAGTGGFQPQHF.

V and J are TRBV5-1 and TRBJ2-2; D might be TRBD2 (5 bases). Trimming took 7 bases from V and 4 from J, leaving 14 bases between them. Looked up from germline, CDR1 is SGHRS and CDR2 is YFSETQ. The CDR3 loop spans 14 amino acids. The CDR3 DNA reads TGCGCCAGCGGCCTGGAGGAGACCACCGGGGAGCTGTTTTTT. Translated: CASGLEETTGELFF.

This clone was seen a few times. In DNA, the CDR3 is TGTGCCAGCAGTTTGCCGGAGACAGACCTTTCCTTTTTCTCTGGAAACACCATATATTTT. Protein: CASSLPETDLSFFSGNTIYF. The rearrangement joins TRBV28 to TRBJ1-3, with TRBD1 as a possible D gene (5 bases). In germline, CDR1 is MDHEN, CDR2 SYDVKM. Trimming removed 3 bases at V and 0 bases at J, with 24 bases between. This CDR3 spans 20 amino acids.

The rearrangement joins TRBV5-1 to TRBJ1-3; 9 bases are shared with TRBD1. Germline CDR1 is SGHRS and CDR2 is YFSETQ. CDR3 length: 18 residues. The junction had 8 bases not matched to a gene; V was cut back by 1 base and J by 0 bases. CDR3 coding DNA: TGCGCCAGCAGCTTGTCCTCCGGGACAGGGTTCTCTGGAAACACCATATATTTT. This gives the protein CASSLSSGTGFSGNTIYF.

The V gene is TRBV14, the J gene TRBJ2-2, with 13 bases that match TRBD2. Germline assignment: CDR1 SGHDN and CDR2 FVKESK. Germline trimming cut 4 bases from V and 3 bases from J; bases unmatched to any gene: 11. The CDR3 contains 19 residues. The CDR3 reads CASSRRTSGSLWDTGELFF. The CDR3 bases are TGTGCCAGCAGCCGCCGGACTAGCGGGAGCCTTTGGGACACCGGGGAGCTGTTTTTT.

The chain employs TRBV28 and TRBJ1-1; TRBD1 agrees at 8 bases. The CDR3 runs 14 residues. V shed 5 bases, J shed 6 bases, and the junction held 8 bases outside the gene matches. Germline V lookup: CDR1 MDHEN, CDR2 SYDVKM. CDR3 protein: CASSEDRDSAEAFF. CDR3 DNA sequence: TGTGCCAGCAGTGAGGACAGGGATTCCGCTGAAGCTTTCTTT. Filled out from reference TRBV28 and TRBJ1-1, the complete variable domain reads DVKVTQSSRYLVKRTGEKVFLECVQDMDHENMFWYRQDPGLGLRLIYFSYDVKMKEKGDIPEGYSVSREKKERFSLILESASTNQTSMYLCASSEDRDSAEAFFGQGTRLTVV.

The rearrangement joins TRBV12-2 to TRBJ2-1; the table's D call, TRBD2, has no DNA check behind it. TRBV12-2 is assigned pseudogene status. There are 15 residues in the CDR3. CDR3 nucleotide sequence: TGTGCAAGTCGAACTAGCTACGAACTTAATATAGAGCAGTTCTTC. Amino acids: CASRTSYELNIEQFF.

The CDR3 sequence is CASSELVGEQFF. The DNA of the CDR3 is TGTGCCAGCAGTGAGCTAGTCGGTGAGCAGTTCTTC. The rearrangement joins TRBV2 to TRBJ2-1; D is uncertain. Deletions cut 3 bases from V and 9 bases from J, with 9 bases between. The CDR3 contains 12 residues. The V gene's germline CDR1 is SNHLY and CDR2 FYNNEI.

The rearrangement uses TRBV5-1 and TRBJ2-7; no firm D call. V was trimmed by 0 bases and J by 2 bases, leaving 9 bases between them. There are 14 residues in the CDR3. CDR1 and CDR2 (germline): SGHRS, YFSETQ. CDR3 region: CASSLENIPYEQYF. CDR3 DNA: TGCGCCAGCAGCTTGGAAAACATCCCCTACGAGCAGTACTTC.

V usage is TRBV7-9 and J usage is TRBJ2-1; TRBD2 aligns across 7 bases. This CDR3 has 16 amino acids. Germline V gives CDR1 SEHNR, CDR2 FQNEAQ (reference sequence). The V gene end was trimmed by 4 bases and the J gene end by 0 bases; junction bases not matched to a gene: 6. For the CDR3, the DNA is TGTGCCAGCAGCTCACTAGGGGAGGGCTCCTACAATGAGCAGTTCTTC. Amino acid sequence: CASSSLGEGSYNEQFF.

The chain is built from TRBV6-5 and TRBJ2-7; TRBD2 matches at 10 bases. The CDR3 spans 16 residues. Germline V CDR1 and CDR2: MNHEY, SVGAGI. With V trimmed by 2 bases and J by 4 bases, 8 bases remained unmatched. The CDR3 reads CASSYQGTSEGYEQYF. Here the CDR3 DNA reads TGTGCCAGCAGTTACCAGGGGACTAGCGAAGGATACGAGCAGTACTTC.

This clone is a singleton in its sample. This chain joins TRBV5-1 and TRBJ1-1, with no clear D. With 4 bases removed from V and 4 bases from J, the gap between germline ends came to 11 bases. Germline V CDR1 and CDR2: SGHRS, YFSETQ. CDR3 length: 13 amino acids. For the CDR3, the DNA is TGCGCCAGCAGCAGTCTCGATAGCACTGAAGCTTTCTTT. Translated, it gives CASSSLDSTEAFF.

The chain combines TRBV4-3 with TRBJ2-1, with D tentatively TRBD2 (6 bases). The CDR3 extends over 15 amino acids. Germline loops: CDR1 LGHNA, CDR2 YSLEER. Trimming left V 3 bases short and J 5 bases short, with 14 bases between. The CDR3, as DNA: TGCGCCAGCAGCCAGGGGACTCGAGCGGACAATGAGCAGTTCTTC. Its translation is CASSQGTRADNEQFF.

The chain uses TRBV27 and TRBJ2-7, with D possibly TRBD1 on 5 matching bases. The CDR3 extends over 15 amino acids. V was clipped by 1 base and J by 1 base, with 11 bases between them. CDR1 is MNHEY, CDR2 SMNVEV, per germline (reference sequence). CDR3 sequence reads: CASSLWGGPSYEQYF. The CDR3 DNA sequence: TGTGCCAGCAGTTTATGGGGCGGACCTTCCTACGAGCAGTACTTC.

The chain links TRBV7-8 to TRBJ2-1; TRBD2 might be the D (5 bases). The CDR3 is 17 residues long. V was trimmed by 7 bases and J by 5 bases, leaving 24 bases between them. CDR1 SGHVS and CDR2 FQNEAQ come from the germline V gene. The CDR3 sequence: CASTLQVVTYGDNEQFF. Here the CDR3 DNA reads TGTGCCAGCACCCTTCAGGTAGTGACCTACGGGGACAATGAGCAGTTCTTC.

The chain carries TRBV5-1 and TRBJ2-1, with 13 bases that match TRBD2. This CDR3 contains 16 residues. Germline CDR1 and CDR2: SGHRS and YFSETQ. J was trimmed by 5 bases and V by 4 bases; bases with no gene match: 6. The CDR3 coding sequence is TGCGCCAGCAGCGGGCTACTAGCGGGAGGGAACAATGAGCAGTTCTTC. Translation: CASSGLLAGGNNEQFF.

The rearrangement uses TRBV27 and TRBJ1-2, with TRBD1 matching over 8 bases. Germline trimming cut 4 bases from V and 8 bases from J; bases unmatched to any gene: 12. Germline lookup yields CDR1 MNHEY and CDR2 SMNVEV (reference sequence). There are 15 residues in the CDR3. CDR3 nucleotides: TGTGCCAGCAGTTCACAAACCGGACAGGGTGACGGCTACACCTTC. It encodes CASSSQTGQGDGYTF.

The chain couples TRBV28 to TRBJ1-1, with a weak D call TRBD1 (6 bases). The ends were cut back, 7 bases at V and 5 bases at J, with 17 bases in the middle. Germline loops: CDR1 MDHEN, CDR2 SYDVKM. This CDR3 contains 14 residues. The CDR3 is CASTSPEGVTEAFF. Written as DNA, the CDR3 is TGTGCCAGCACCTCCCCCGAGGGGGTGACTGAAGCTTTCTTT.

V is TRBV2 and J is TRBJ2-3; D might be TRBD1 (6 bases). Germline V gene data show CDR1 as SNHLY and CDR2 as FYNNEI. CDR3 size: 15 residues. V dropped 7 bases and J dropped 2 bases, with 16 bases sitting between them. The CDR3 region is CASKVDAGDTDTQYF. The CDR3 nucleotides read TGTGCCAGCAAGGTAGACGCAGGGGACACAGATACGCAGTATTTT.